The rows below give T cell receptor beta chains drawn from one sample of a study of cytomegalovirus exposure and HLA in healthy donors. Profiling relied on immunoSEQ multiplex PCR, and the TCRdb table lists in-frame clones only, not all of them. The sample holds around 400,000 clones, 86% seen once. The sample consisted of PBMCs. These receptors originate from a woman aged 18-29 years in good health and CMV-seronegative. CDR3s include the opening cysteine and the closing phenylalanine or tryptophan. A D gene is named only where the DNA matches it firmly. Not every row has a clone size; where given, it reads once, few, many or a size class.

j_call cdr3_length v_call clone_size d_call cdr3_nt cdr3_aa
TRBJ2-1 14 TRBV15 - - TGTGCCACCAGCAGGGATAGCCAGGGGAATGAGCAGTTCTTC CATSRDSQGNEQFF
TRBJ2-7 13 TRBV5-5 - TRBD1 TGTGCCAGCAGGTCGGGACAGAACTACGAGCAGTACTTC CASRSGQNYEQYF
TRBJ1-2 16 TRBV5-8 - TRBD1 TGTGCCAGCAGCTTAGTGGGACAGGTACGCCGGGAAGGCTACACCTTC CASSLVGQVRREGYTF
TRBJ1-1 15 TRBV7-8 - TRBD1 TGTGCCAGCAGCTTAGAGACAGGGGTTAGCACTGAAGCTTTCTTT CASSLETGVSTEAFF
TRBJ1-1 15 TRBV27 once TRBD1 TGTGCCAGCAGTTCCCCGGACAGGGGAGGCACTGAAGCTTTCTTT CASSSPDRGGTEAFF
TRBJ2-7 14 TRBV5-4 few TRBD2 TGTGCCAGCAGGCCCGGGACTAGCGGGAGAGAGCAGTACTTC CASRPGTSGREQYF
TRBJ2-1 15 TRBV19 - TRBD2 TGTGCCAGTAGTATCCGGACTAGCGGCACCAATGAGCAGTTCTTC CASSIRTSGTNEQFF
TRBJ1-1 16 TRBV2 few - TGTGCCAGCAGTGAACGGGGGGGCGCGAGTGGAACTGAAGCTTTCTTT CASSERGGASGTEAFF
TRBJ1-1 15 TRBV7-6 - TRBD1 TGTGCCAGCAGCTTCGAAGGGGGCTGGTCCACTGAAGCTTTCTTT CASSFEGGWSTEAFF
TRBJ2-2 16 TRBV29-1 - TRBD2 TGCAGCGTTGAAGGGGAGGATAGCGGGATGTCCGGGGAGCTGTTTTTT CSVEGEDSGMSGELFF
TRBJ1-6 18 TRBV5-6 - TRBD1 TGTGCCAGCAGCTTCTACCCGACAGGGGGCTCCTATAATTCACCCCTCCACTTT CASSFYPTGGSYNSPLHF
TRBJ2-7 15 TRBV19 - TRBD1 TGTGCCAGTAGTAACCCCGGGACAGGGGTCCACGAGCAGTACTTC CASSNPGTGVHEQYF
TRBJ2-3 15 TRBV27 - - TGTGCCAGCAGTTTACTAGCTATCGTTCCCGATACGCAGTATTTT CASSLLAIVPDTQYF
TRBJ1-5 15 TRBV6-5 - - TGTGCCAGCAGTTACTCGTTCGGTTCGGATCAGCCCCAGCATTTT CASSYSFGSDQPQHF
TRBJ1-6 16 TRBV2 few TRBD1 TGTGCCAGCAGTGGGACAGGGACGTCTAATAATTCACCCCTCCACTTT CASSGTGTSNNSPLHF
TRBJ1-5 15 TRBV19 - - TGTGCCAGTAGTATAGGAACCAGGGTGGCGCAGCCCCAGCATTTT CASSIGTRVAQPQHF
TRBJ2-3 17 TRBV27 - TRBD2 TGTGCCAGCAGCCCTAGAGCGACTAGCGGCTTCACAGATACGCAGTATTTT CASSPRATSGFTDTQYF
TRBJ2-7 12 TRBV28 - - TGTGCCAGCAGTTTAACGGGAGACGAGCAGTACTTC CASSLTGDEQYF
TRBJ2-2 15 TRBV5-6 - TRBD1 TGTGCCAGCAGCTGGGTGACAGGGAAAACCGGGGAGCTGTTTTTT CASSWVTGKTGELFF
TRBJ1-6 14 TRBV19 few - TGTGCCAGTAGTATTCCCAGGTTTAATTCACCCCTCCACTTT CASSIPRFNSPLHF
TRBJ2-1 17 TRBV5-6 - TRBD1 TGTGCCAGCAGAGACACGTCGGGGACAGGGTCCTACAATGAGCAGTTCTTC CASRDTSGTGSYNEQFF
TRBJ2-7 14 TRBV27 - - TGTGCCAGCAGTTTATCGGTGACAGCCTACGAGCAGTACTTC CASSLSVTAYEQYF
TRBJ2-1 15 TRBV5-1 - TRBD2 TGCGCCAGCAGCTCTGGACTAGCGGGGATGAATGAGCAGTTCTTC CASSSGLAGMNEQFF
TRBJ2-5 12 TRBV2 - - TGTGCCAGCAACCCTAGCCGAGGCGGCCAGTACTTC CASNPSRGGQYF
TRBJ2-7 12 TRBV30 - TRBD1 TGTGCCTGCCGGGACAGCTACTACGAGCAGTACTTC CACRDSYYEQYF
TRBJ2-1 18 TRBV19 - TRBD1 TGTGCCAGTAGTACAGGACAGGGGTTCTCGACAAGAGTAAGTGAGCAGTTCTTC CASSTGQGFSTRVSEQFF
TRBJ2-1 11 TRBV2 - - TGTGCCAGCAATTTTATCAGGGAGCAGTTCTTC CASNFIREQFF
TRBJ2-3 15 TRBV19 - TRBD2 TGTGCCAGTAGCTACCTAGCGGGAGTCTCAGATACGCAGTATTTT CASSYLAGVSDTQYF
TRBJ2-1 18 TRBV5-6 - TRBD2 TGTGCCAGCAGCTTGGGAGGCGGCGGGAGGGGGGTTGACAATGAGCAGTTCTTC CASSLGGGGRGVDNEQFF
TRBJ1-2 12 TRBV30 - - TGTGCCTGGAGTGTGAGCGGAGGCGGCTACACCTTC CAWSVSGGGYTF
TRBJ2-2 15 TRBV6-4 - - TGTGCCAGCAGTGACTCAACAGAGAACACCGGGGAGCTGTTTTTT CASSDSTENTGELFF
TRBJ2-1 16 TRBV4-1 - - TGCGCCAGCAGCCAAGTGGAGGGGGCAAAGTACAATGAGCAGTTCTTC CASSQVEGAKYNEQFF
TRBJ2-1 16 TRBV15 - TRBD2 TGTGCCACCAGCAGATCCCTAGCGGGGTCCTACAATGAGCAGTTCTTC CATSRSLAGSYNEQFF
TRBJ1-1 12 TRBV5-6 - - TGTGCCAGCAGCTTGGAGGGGACTGAAGCTTTCTTT CASSLEGTEAFF
TRBJ1-2 16 TRBV15 - TRBD1 TGTGCCACCAGCAGGGATGGGACAGGGAGGGGCTATGGCTACACCTTC CATSRDGTGRGYGYTF
TRBJ1-5 14 TRBV27 once TRBD1 TGTGCCAGCAGTTTAGACAGGGGGAGTCAGCCCCAGCATTTT CASSLDRGSQPQHF
TRBJ2-7 17 TRBV9 few TRBD2 TGTGCCAGCAGCGTAGGGGCTAGCGGGCCCGCATCCTACGAGCAGTACTTC CASSVGASGPASYEQYF
TRBJ1-5 16 TRBV28 - - TGTGCCCATAAAGGAGGTGTAGTCATTAGCAATCAGCCCCAGCATTTT CAHKGGVVISNQPQHF